This TCR beta chain originates from a study of T cells in Graves' hyperthyroidism and ophthalmopathy. This clonotype was detected many times. Per the germline V gene, CDR1 is SEHNR and CDR2 is FQNEAQ (reference sequence). Trimming took 5 bases from V and 8 from J; bases not matched to a gene: 8. The CDR3 extends over 14 amino acids. RNA transcripts gave rise to amplified TCR beta CDR3 regions. Initially, a first-round RT-PCR of the TCR CDR3 employed the HTBI primer set. TCRdb analysed the multiplex PCR reads with MiXCR anew, one entry per CDR3 protein. The table records approximately 430,000 distinct CDR3 sequences, roughly 14% of them present only once.

The sequencing input was blood. V is TRBV7-9 and J is TRBJ2-1; TRBD2 matches 8 bases. The clonotype originates from a young woman with Graves' hyperthyroidism. The CDR3 is CASSPTGGIDEQFF. For the CDR3, the DNA is TGTGCCAGCAGCCCAACGGGGGGGATAGATGAGCAGTTCTTC.